The 24 T cell receptor beta chains listed next were all sequenced from one sample in a study of human T cells and chemical hapten exposure. TCRdb fed the RACE reads into MiXCR, producing one record per CDR3 protein. Here the sample spans some 330,000 distinct CDR3 sequences, approximately 5% being singletons. As to time point: pre-sensitization, week 0. Stated treatment: therapeutic diphenylcyclopropenone sensitization with weekly scalp DPC. Here the sequenced sample was whole blood, taken in connection with sensitization to the hapten diphenylcyclopropenone (DPC). The receptors originated from a woman aged 18-30 years with alopecia areata. Some clones in this sample may be carry-over from other donors' samples.

This chain uses TRBV28 with TRBJ2-5; 9 bases agree with TRBD2. Trimming at V came to 5 bases and at J to 3 bases, leaving 10 bases not matched to a gene. This CDR3 contains 16 residues. CDR1 is MDHEN and CDR2 is SYDVKM in the germline V gene. Written as DNA, the CDR3 is TGTGCCAGCAGTCTGTCAACGGGACTAGCAGAAGAGACCCAGTACTTC. It encodes CASSLSTGLAEETQYF.

This clonotype was observed many times. The J gene is TRBJ1-6, the V gene TRBV3-1; D is uncertain. The CDR3 sequence is 14 residues long. Germline CDR1 is LGHDT and CDR2 is YNNKEL (reference sequence). V gave up 1 base and J gave up 10 bases, with 11 bases separating them. The CDR3 DNA reads TGTGCCAGCAGCCAAGCCGGGGAGCAGTCACCCCTCCACTTT. Translation gives CASSQAGEQSPLHF. Full variable domain (remainder filled in from reference TRBV3-1 and TRBJ1-6): DTAVSQTPKYLVTQMGNDKSIKCEQNLGHDTMYWYKQDSKKFLKIMFSYNNKELIINETVPNRFSPKSPDKAHLNLHINSLELGDSAVYFCASSQAGEQSPLHFGNGTRLTVT.

This clonotype was recorded at least ten times. The gene calls are TRBV7-9 and TRBJ2-3; D perhaps matches TRBD1 (5 bases). The CDR3 has 15 residues. Trimming cost V 5 bases and J 0 bases, with 12 bases left between them. CDR1 and CDR2 from the germline V gene are SEHNR and FQNEAQ (reference sequence). The CDR3 region is CASSAGRESTDTQYF. CDR3 sequence (DNA): TGTGCCAGCAGCGCAGGCAGGGAAAGCACAGATACGCAGTATTTT. The whole variable domain, remainder taken from reference TRBV7-9 and TRBJ2-3, is DTGVSQNPRHKITKRGQNVTFRCDPISEHNRLYWYRQTLGQGPEFLTYFQNEAQLEKSRLLSDRFSAERPKGSFSTLEIQRTEQGDSAMYLCASSAGRESTDTQYFGPGTRLTVL.

This clonotype was seen more than once but under ten times. The rearrangement links TRBV7-9 to TRBJ1-4; 10 positions match TRBD1. The germline V gene encodes CDR1 SEHNR and CDR2 FQNEAQ (reference sequence). This CDR3 has 14 amino acids. After removal of 4 bases from V and 6 bases from J, the junction contained 2 bases not matched to a gene. The CDR3 loop reads CASSWDRGDEKLFF. The CDR3 DNA follows: TGTGCCAGCAGCTGGGACAGGGGAGATGAAAAACTGTTTTTT.

A few counts support this clonotype. The CDR3 coding sequence is TGTGCCAGCAGCTTTTCCCGCCTTTATGAGCAGTACTTC. This translates into CASSFSRLYEQYF. The chain uses TRBV7-2 and TRBJ2-7, with D hard to call. V was clipped by 3 bases and J by 7 bases, with 13 bases between them. Germline-derived CDR1 and CDR2 are SGHTA and FQGNSA. The CDR3 extends over 13 amino acids.

About this clonotype: One base away lies a much larger clone, so this may be a sequencing read error. The V call is TRBV29-1, the J call TRBJ2-3, with D uncertain. Looked up from germline, CDR1 is SQVTM and CDR2 is ANQGSEA. CDR3 length equals 14 residues. V shed 5 bases and J shed 2 bases, with 14 bases lying between them. The CDR3 nucleotides read TGCAGCGTTTCGACCGAACAGCCCACAGATACGCAGTATTTT. Protein product: CSVSTEQPTDTQYF.

The sample holds a few counts of this clonotype. This chain connects TRBV18 to TRBJ1-5; a possible D gene is TRBD1 (5 bases). V lost 5 bases and J lost 3, with 17 bases in between. Germline loops: CDR1 KGHSH, CDR2 LQKENI. The CDR3 consists of 16 residues. This CDR3 is CASSSNTGTPNQPQHF. In DNA, the CDR3 is TGTGCCAGCTCATCGAATACCGGGACTCCCAATCAGCCCCAGCATTTT.

This clonotype has ten or more counts. The genes are TRBV18 and TRBJ1-1; D not certain. Trimming removed 2 bases from V and 3 bases from J, with 13 bases in between. The V gene's germline CDR1 is KGHSH and CDR2 LQKENI. The CDR3 is 15 residues long. The CDR3 sequence is CASSPSGIFDTEAFF. The CDR3 nucleotides read TGTGCCAGCTCACCATCGGGGATTTTTGACACTGAAGCTTTCTTT.

There are a few counts of this clonotype. The gene calls are TRBV27 and TRBJ2-5; possible D gene TRBD2, 5 bases. The CDR3 has 14 residues. Per the germline V gene, CDR1 is MNHEY and CDR2 is SMNVEV (reference sequence). Trimming took off 5 bases at V and 5 bases at J, with 15 bases between the two ends. CDR3 loop: CASSRNQPGETQYF. The CDR3 region has the DNA TGTGCCAGCAGTCGCAATCAACCGGGGGAGACCCAGTACTTC.

This clonotype turned up a few times. J is TRBJ2-3 and V is TRBV9, with D uncertain. The germline V and J ends were trimmed by 1 base and 5 bases, with 17 bases remaining between them. The CDR3 extends over 16 amino acids. The germline gives CDR1 SGDLS, CDR2 YYNGEE. CDR3 bases: TGTGCCAGCAGCGTATTAATGTGGGCAGTTGGAGATACGCAGTATTTT. Protein: CASSVLMWAVGDTQYF.

The genes are TRBV19 and TRBJ2-6; D possibly matches TRBD1 or TRBD2 (5 bases each). CDR3 length equals 16 residues. CDR1 is LNHDA and CDR2 is SQIVND in the germline V gene (reference sequence). V was shortened by 4 bases and J by 4 bases, with 14 bases between the two germline ends. The CDR3 loop reads CASSTAPGTGANVLTF. The CDR3 bases are TGTGCCAGTAGTACCGCCCCAGGGACCGGGGCCAACGTCCTGACTTTC. Combining the CDR3 with reference TRBV19 and TRBJ2-6 gives the whole variable domain DGGITQSPKYLFRKEGQNVTLSCEQNLNHDAMYWYRQDPGQGLRLIYYSQIVNDFQKGDIAEGYSVSREKKESFPLTVTSAQKNPTAFYLCASSTAPGTGANVLTFGAGSRLTVL.

This clonotype was counted between two and nine times. The chain employs TRBV6-2 or TRBV6-3 and TRBJ2-3; possible D gene TRBD1, 5 bases. V gave up 7 bases and J gave up 2 bases, with 10 bases separating them. The CDR3 has 13 amino acids. The germline V gene encodes CDR1 MNHEY and CDR2 SVGEGT. CDR3 in amino acids: CASKKDNTDTQYF. The CDR3 region has the DNA TGTGCCAGCAAGAAGGACAACACAGATACGCAGTATTTT.

This clonotype was observed at least ten times. The chain has TRBV5-6 and TRBJ2-2; D not resolved. The V end was cut by 4 bases, the J end by 7 bases, with 5 bases between. Germline CDR1 reads SGHDT; CDR2 reads YYEEEE. The length of the CDR3 is 11 residues. CDR3 sequence (DNA): TGTGCCAGCAGCCGAGGCGGGGAGCTGTTTTTT. Protein product: CASSRGGELFF.

The chain couples TRBV2 to TRBJ2-1; TRBD2 matches at 12 bases. CDR1 is SNHLY and CDR2 is FYNNEI in the germline V gene. There are 16 residues in the CDR3. Trimming removed 4 bases from V and 6 bases from J; junction bases left unmatched: 7. This CDR3 reads CASSGRLAGAINEQFF. CDR3 DNA: TGTGCCAGCAGTGGGAGACTAGCGGGGGCCATCAATGAGCAGTTCTTC.

The chain carries TRBV7-9 and TRBJ2-3; a weak D match, TRBD1 (6 bases). This CDR3 contains 13 residues. V lost 6 bases and J 6 bases, leaving 13 bases between the germline ends. Per germline, CDR1 SEHNR and CDR2 FQNEAQ (reference sequence). The CDR3 spells CASRDTGKDTQYF. In DNA form, the CDR3 reads TGTGCCAGCAGGGATACAGGGAAGGATACGCAGTATTTT.

This chain joins TRBV27 and TRBJ2-5; 8 nucleotides match TRBD2. Germline-derived CDR1 and CDR2 are MNHEY and SMNVEV (reference sequence). The CDR3 runs 17 residues. Trimming took 4 bases from V and 1 from J; bases not matched to a gene: 11. The CDR3 sequence: CASSSRDPSGGQETQYF. In nucleotides, the CDR3 is TGTGCCAGCAGTTCAAGGGACCCCAGCGGGGGCCAAGAGACCCAGTACTTC.

This clonotype has at least ten counts. The chain is built from TRBV18 and TRBJ1-1; tentative D call: TRBD1 (5 bases). The CDR3 is 15 amino acids. Germline CDR1 reads KGHSH; CDR2 reads LQKENI. Trimming took 5 bases from V and 0 from J, leaving 13 bases between them. DNA of the CDR3: TGTGCCAGCTCAAGAGAGGCGGGGGTGAACACTGAAGCTTTCTTT. Its translation: CASSREAGVNTEAFF.

This clonotype has ten or more counts. J is TRBJ2-2 and V is TRBV9; either TRBD1 or TRBD2 may fit D (5 bases each). The CDR3 is 17 amino acids. The germline V gene has CDR1 SGDLS and CDR2 YYNGEE. V gave up 1 base and J gave up 3 bases, with 16 bases separating them. CDR3 protein: CASSVSPRDPDTGELFF. The CDR3, as DNA: TGTGCCAGCAGCGTATCCCCCCGGGACCCAGACACCGGGGAGCTGTTTTTT.

In its sample, this clonotype was seen a few times. The chain employs TRBV7-2 and TRBJ2-5, with no clear D. Germline assignment: CDR1 SGHTA and CDR2 FQGNSA. V was clipped by 7 bases and J by 4 bases, with 7 bases between them. The CDR3 has 11 amino acids. The DNA for the CDR3 is TGTGCCAGCACCTCCAGAGAGACCCAGTACTTC. It specifies CASTSRETQYF.

The table lists this clonotype with a few counts. The chain carries TRBV6-2 or TRBV6-3 and TRBJ2-7; D not certain. The CDR3 has 14 amino acids. V was pared by 0 bases and J by 4 bases, with 10 bases between. The germline V gene encodes CDR1 MNHEY and CDR2 SVGEGT. The chain's CDR3 is CASSYSYRTYEQYF. The CDR3 DNA is TGTGCCAGCAGTTACTCGTACCGTACTTACGAGCAGTACTTC.

In its sample, this clonotype was seen a few times. The chain combines TRBV20-1 with TRBJ2-7; D remains unclear. Germline V gene lookup returns CDR1 DFQATT and CDR2 SNEGSKA (reference sequence). Trimming stripped 1 base from V and 3 bases from J, with 7 bases between. This CDR3 is 12 amino acids long. The CDR3 DNA follows: TGCAGTGCTAGAGTGGCTAGCTACGAGCAGTACTTC. This translates into CSARVASYEQYF.

This clonotype was found many times. The chain couples TRBV12-3 or TRBV12-4 to TRBJ2-1; possibly TRBD2 for D (5 bases). V was cut by 4 bases and J by 0 bases, with 13 bases left in between. The CDR3 has 16 residues. The CDR3 here is CASSSIMGSSYNEQFF. Here the CDR3 DNA reads TGTGCCAGCAGTTCAATAATGGGGAGCTCCTACAATGAGCAGTTCTTC.

This clonotype was counted at least ten times. The chain joins TRBV7-9 to TRBJ1-1; possible D gene TRBD1, 5 bases. V lost 1 base, J lost 4 bases, and 7 bases lay in between. Germline loops: CDR1 SEHNR, CDR2 FQNEAQ (reference sequence). The CDR3 runs to 13 residues. The DNA of the CDR3 is TGTGCCAGCAGCTTAGGAGGGGCCACTGAAGCTTTCTTT. Encoded protein: CASSLGGATEAFF.

This clonotype appeared many times. The J gene is TRBJ2-7, the V gene TRBV7-9; no definite D call. Germline values: CDR1 SEHNR, CDR2 FQNEAQ (reference sequence). Trimming shortened V by 5 bases and J by 6 bases, and 8 bases separated the two germline ends. This CDR3 has 11 amino acids. In DNA form, the CDR3 reads TGTGCCAGCAGCAGGGCGGTCGAGCAGTACTTC. Translated: CASSRAVEQYF.